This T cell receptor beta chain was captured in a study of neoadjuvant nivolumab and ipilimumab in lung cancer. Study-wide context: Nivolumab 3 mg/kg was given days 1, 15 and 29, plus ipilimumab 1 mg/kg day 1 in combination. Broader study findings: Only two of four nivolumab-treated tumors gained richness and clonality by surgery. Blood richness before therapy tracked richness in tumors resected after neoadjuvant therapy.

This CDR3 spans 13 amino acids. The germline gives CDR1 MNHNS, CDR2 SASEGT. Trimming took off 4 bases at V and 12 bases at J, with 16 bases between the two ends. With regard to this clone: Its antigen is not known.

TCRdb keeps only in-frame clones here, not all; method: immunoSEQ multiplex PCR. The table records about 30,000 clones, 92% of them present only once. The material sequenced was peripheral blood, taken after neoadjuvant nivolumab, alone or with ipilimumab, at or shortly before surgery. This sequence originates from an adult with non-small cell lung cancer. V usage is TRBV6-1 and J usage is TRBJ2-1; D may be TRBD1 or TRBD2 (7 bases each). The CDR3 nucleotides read TGTGCCAGCAGTGCCGACAGGGAGGGGGCGCAGTTCTTC. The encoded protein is CASSADREGAQFF.